The clone carrying this T cell receptor beta chain was recorded a few times. In the original workflow: Researchers report that nucleated cell counts were estimated from reference gene primer amplification. Some clones are missing from TCRdb's copy, which holds only in-frame ones; the method was immunoSEQ multiplex PCR. V, J and clone size are those of that table, while D and trimming were read from the DNA. The top ten hold roughly 8.8% of the sample, which has roughly 190,000 clones, about 70% seen once. This specimen comes from a study of blood T cell repertoires in COVID-19. Study context: From the United States, Italy and Spain came samples of acute and convalescent COVID-19.

Trimming took 0 bases from V and 1 from J, leaving 10 bases between them. This CDR3 contains 15 residues. Germline values: CDR1 SGHRS, CDR2 YFSETQ. The receptor was derived from a woman aged 45 to 65 with active or convalescent COVID-19. Sequences were obtained from peripheral blood. The rearrangement uses TRBV5-1 and TRBJ1-2; no clear D. As DNA, the CDR3 is TGCGCCAGCAGCTTGGGGCCGAGGAATAACTATGGCTACACCTTC. It translates to CASSLGPRNNYGYTF.